A selection of T cell receptor beta chains follows, all from one sample in a study of CD8 T cells in ankylosing spondylitis. A single record per CDR3 protein comes from TCRdb applying MiXCR to the 5' RACE reads. Altogether roughly 230,000 distinct CDR3 sequences are present, 15% to 20% being singletons, with the ten largest covering approximately 33%. Specimen: blood, either unsorted or a sorted T cell fraction (not recorded which). The receptors shown here come from a male donor with ankylosing spondylitis or in good health (not recorded which). Both conserved end residues are part of each CDR3. The D gene is left open where the match is weak. Rows may omit the clone size; those that give it use once, few, many or a size class.

J,size,D,length,V,DNA,CDR3
TRBJ2-1,few,TRBD2,17,TRBV6-5,TGTGCCAGCAGTTACGGGGCGGGAGGGCCCTCCTACAATGAGCAGTTCTTC,CASSYGAGGPSYNEQFF
TRBJ2-7,few,-,14,TRBV7-6,TGTGCCAGCAGCGTGGGGCCCTTCCCCTACGAGCAGTACTTC,CASSVGPFPYEQYF
TRBJ1-1,-,-,13,TRBV6-6,TGTGCCAGCACCCCCGGTGGGAACACTGAAGCTTTCTTT,CASTPGGNTEAFF
TRBJ2-3,few,TRBD2,16,TRBV7-9,TGTGCCAGCAGCCCCCTACTAGCGCCCAGCACAGATACGCAGTATTTT,CASSPLLAPSTDTQYF
TRBJ2-1,few,TRBD2,23,TRBV9,TGTGCCAGCAGCGTAGGGCCCTGGCGGGCAGAGGGACTAGCGCCGATGTGGGTGGATGAGCAGTTCTTC,CASSVGPWRAEGLAPMWVDEQFF
TRBJ1-3,many,-,16,TRBV28,TGTGCCAGCAGTTTATGGGCGGCGACCTCTGGAAACACCATATATTTT,CASSLWAATSGNTIYF
TRBJ2-1,many,-,11,TRBV7-2,TGTGCCAGCAGCGGATACAATGAGCAGTTCTTC,CASSGYNEQFF
TRBJ2-3,-,TRBD2,19,TRBV15,TGTGCCACCAGCAGAGATCCGACTAGCGGGAGGGCCGGTACAGATACGCAGTATTTT,CATSRDPTSGRAGTDTQYF
TRBJ1-4,-,-,16,TRBV12-3/TRBV12-4,TGTGCCAGCACCTCGACAGATAGAGCAACTAATGAAAAACTGTTTTTT,CASTSTDRATNEKLFF
TRBJ2-1,-,TRBD2,15,TRBV28,TGTGCCAGCAGTGCCCGGGCGGGAGTAGTCAATGAGCAGTTCTTC,CASSARAGVVNEQFF
TRBJ2-1,-,TRBD2,16,TRBV10-3,TGTGCCATCAGTGTCAGCGGGATAGGGTTCGTAAATGAGCAGTTCTTC,CAISVSGIGFVNEQFF
TRBJ2-5,few,-,13,TRBV12-3/TRBV12-4,TGTGCCAGCAGTTGGGGACTTCAAGAGACCCAGTACTTC,CASSWGLQETQYF
TRBJ2-1,few,-,11,TRBV29-1,TGCAGCGTTGAAGACCCATCGGAGCAGTTCTTC,CSVEDPSEQFF
TRBJ2-3,many,-,12,TRBV13,TGTGCCAGCAGCCAAGGCCTAGATACGCAGTATTTT,CASSQGLDTQYF
TRBJ2-3,few,-,12,TRBV12-3/TRBV12-4,TGTGCCAGCAGTGTGGGGCCAGATACGCAGTATTTT,CASSVGPDTQYF
TRBJ2-1,-,-,13,TRBV10-3,TGTGCCATCAGTGAGTCGCGTGACAATGAGCAGTTCTTC,CAISESRDNEQFF
TRBJ2-5,many,-,17,TRBV29-1,TGCAGCGTCGAACCAAGCCTCACAGGGCCGTGGGTGAAGACCCAGTACTTC,CSVEPSLTGPWVKTQYF
TRBJ1-2,-,-,14,TRBV4-1,TGCGCCAGCAGCCAAGAGGTGATGGACATTCTGGCGTCCTTC,CASSQEVMDILASF
TRBJ2-7,few,-,16,TRBV12-5,TGTGCTAGTGGTTTGCTCGACTCGGGACACCCCTACGAGCAGTACTTC,CASGLLDSGHPYEQYF
TRBJ1-2,few,TRBD1,15,TRBV7-9,TGTGCCAGCAGCTCAGGGACAGGGGGCGCCTATGGCTACACCTTC,CASSSGTGGAYGYTF
TRBJ2-1,few,TRBD1,15,TRBV27,TGTGCCAGCAGTTACCTGGGACAGGGGTACAATGAGCAGTTCTTC,CASSYLGQGYNEQFF
TRBJ2-7,few,TRBD1,15,TRBV4-3,TGCGCCAGCAGCCCCGGACAGGGGCCAACCTACGAGCAGTACTTC,CASSPGQGPTYEQYF
TRBJ2-5,many,TRBD2,14,TRBV4-1,TGCGCCAGCAGCCAGGCTAGCGGGCAAGAGACCCAGTACTTC,CASSQASGQETQYF
TRBJ2-1,few,-,17,TRBV7-3,TGTGCCAGCAGTCCCTCCACATGGGGGGCGACCTACAATGAGCAGTTCTTC,CASSPSTWGATYNEQFF
TRBJ2-7,-,TRBD1,14,TRBV27,TGTGCCAGCAGTTGGACAGGGGCGGACTACGAGCAGTACTTC,CASSWTGADYEQYF
TRBJ1-4,many,-,14,TRBV20-1,TGCAGTGCTAGAAGCCAGGGGTTCGGTGAAAAACTGTTTTTT,CSARSQGFGEKLFF
TRBJ2-1,few,TRBD2,17,TRBV7-3,TGTGCCAGCAGCCCCCTAAGTGGACTAGCTGGAATAAATGAGCAGTTCTTC,CASSPLSGLAGINEQFF
TRBJ2-3,-,TRBD2,19,TRBV5-1,TGCGCCAGCAGCCTAAACCCGGGACTAGCGGAGCTTTACACAGATACGCAGTATTTT,CASSLNPGLAELYTDTQYF